A selection of T cell receptor beta chains follows, all from one sample in a study of blood T cell repertoires in COVID-19. TCRdb's copy holds only in-frame clones and misses some; the assay was immunoSEQ multiplex PCR. In the table there are over 350,000 clones, around 89% of which are singletons. Specimen: peripheral blood. These receptors all stem from a woman aged 25 to 39 with acute or convalescent COVID-19. CDR3s leave out the opening cysteine and the closing phenylalanine or tryptophan. Each record gives: D gene, CDR3 length, V gene, CDR3 protein. A D gene is named only where the DNA matches it firmly.

NA	10	TRBV3-1/TRBV3-2	ASSRGSYEQY
TRBD2	13	TRBV28	ASSFSAGGLDTQY
TRBD1	11	TRBV6-5	ASRETGGETQY
TRBD2	13	TRBV6-5	ASSLFWRGDETQY
NA	10	TRBV6-5	ASSLRGGELF
TRBD1	17	TRBV27	ASSLRFPDRGRGGEKLF
NA	12	TRBV5-6	ASSLGQETYEQY
TRBD1	10	TRBV2	ASSYRGTEAF
NA	13	TRBV4-1	ASSQGRQSTYEQY
TRBD1	10	TRBV10-3	AIRGTEGGYT
NA	14	TRBV19	ASSIRTRSGANVLT
TRBD1	13	TRBV6-6	ASSYAGQGNTEAF
NA	13	TRBV11-2	ASSPSAGSNQPQH
NA	13	TRBV5-1	ASSFSGQSTGELF
TRBD1	14	TRBV19	ASSTKWTGRNTEAF
NA	12	TRBV5-8	ASSLNRVGYGYT
TRBD1	12	TRBV2	ASSPTGLRETQY